This is a list of T cell receptor beta chains from one sample in a study of blood T cell repertoires in COVID-19. Some clones are missing from TCRdb's copy, which holds only in-frame ones; the method was immunoSEQ multiplex PCR. The table has 150,000 to 200,000 clones, roughly 89% seen once. The source material was PBMCs or T cells enriched from blood (not recorded which). These TCRs come from a woman aged 40 to 50 with acute COVID-19. Both conserved end residues are part of each CDR3. The D gene is left open where the match is weak. Not all rows give a size; the values are once, few, many and, for expanded clones, a class.

V: TRBV6-5; J: TRBJ1-6; D: TRBD1; size: -; CDR3: CASRPTGLNSPLHF; DNA: TGTGCCAGCAGGCCGACAGGGCTTAATTCACCCCTCCACTTT
V: TRBV6-5; J: TRBJ2-7; D: TRBD2; size: once; CDR3: CASSLAGYEQYF; DNA: TGTGCCAGCAGTTTAGCGGGGTACGAGCAGTACTTC
V: TRBV5-6; J: TRBJ1-2; D: TRBD1; size: -; CDR3: CASSPPGDRRSNYGYTF; DNA: TGTGCCAGCAGCCCACCTGGGGACAGAAGAAGTAACTATGGCTACACCTTC
V: TRBV7-9; J: TRBJ1-2; D: TRBD1; size: -; CDR3: CASSSRDRLNYGYTF; DNA: TGTGCCAGCAGCTCCCGGGACAGGCTTAACTATGGCTACACCTTC
V: TRBV29-1; J: TRBJ2-7; D: -; size: few; CDR3: CSVTGSYEQYF; DNA: TGCAGCGTAACCGGGAGCTACGAGCAGTACTTC
V: TRBV5-1; J: TRBJ2-5; D: TRBD1; size: -; CDR3: CASSLSGQGAAETQYF; DNA: TGCGCCAGCAGCTTGTCGGGACAGGGGGCGGCGGAGACCCAGTACTTC
V: TRBV30; J: TRBJ1-6; D: -; size: few; CDR3: CAWSGRTAYNSPLHF; DNA: TGTGCCTGGAGTGGCCGGACAGCTTATAATTCACCCCTCCACTTT
V: TRBV15; J: TRBJ2-1; D: TRBD1; size: -; CDR3: CATSALTGESYNEQFF; DNA: TGTGCCACCAGCGCACTGACAGGGGAGTCCTACAATGAGCAGTTCTTC
V: TRBV25-1; J: TRBJ2-5; D: TRBD1; size: -; CDR3: CASSEVQGAAETQYF; DNA: TGTGCCAGCAGTGAGGTACAGGGGGCCGCGGAGACCCAGTACTTC
V: TRBV5-8; J: TRBJ2-3; D: -; size: -; CDR3: CASSLGTGGGTDTQYF; DNA: TGTGCCAGCAGCCTTGGAACAGGGGGGGGAACAGATACGCAGTATTTT
V: TRBV7-9; J: TRBJ1-1; D: TRBD1; size: -; CDR3: CASSLDGGDRGHTEAFF; DNA: TGTGCCAGCAGCTTAGATGGGGGGGACAGGGGCCACACTGAAGCTTTCTTT